The source of this T cell receptor (beta chain) is a study of cytomegalovirus exposure and HLA in healthy donors. Points from the study as a whole: Most subjects had HLA-A and HLA-B alleles reportedly predicted accurately by TCR beta sequences. An analysis was carried out at a later point. It showed that HLA-associated TCR beta chains were more clonally expanded than equally common non-associated chains.

A note on this clone: Its antigen is unidentified.

This CDR3 region has 17 residues. The ends lost 2 bases at V and 0 bases at J; junction bases unmatched: 9. Germline V gene lookup returns CDR1 GTSNPN and CDR2 SVGIG (reference sequence). Vbeta (60) and Jbeta (13) primers were used in the PCR. Here immunoSEQ multiplex PCR was the method, and the copy in TCRdb shows in-frame clones only, minus some. The sample totals 45,000 to 60,000 clones. Healthy bone marrow donors formed the donor group. Donors sampled were nominally healthy, though unrecorded immune exposures were likely. The chain couples TRBV30 to TRBJ2-1, with 8 bases that match TRBD1. Sequenced: PBMCs. This sequence originates from a female donor in good health and CMV-seronegative. The DNA for the CDR3 is TGTGCCTGGAGTCCAAGCCGGACAGGGAGCTCCTACAATGAGCAGTTCTTC. This gives the protein CAWSPSRTGSSYNEQFF.